A single sample is the source of the 8 T cell receptor beta chains below, sequenced in a study of kidney transplant recipient with SARS-CoV-2 infection. From the reads, TCRdb called clonotypes with MiXCR, one entry per CDR3 protein. The sample contains about 250,000 distinct CDR3 sequences, more than 25% of which appear only once. Material: a blood sample, obtained at baseline and around day 120 from a kidney transplant recipient. The receptors here all came from a male patient between 25 and 39 years old who had COVID-19 and was a kidney transplant recipient. Some T cells may be graft donor cells.

This clonotype occurred many times. V usage is TRBV5-4 and J usage is TRBJ1-2; D is ambiguous. The CDR3 runs 14 residues. Germline V lookup: CDR1 SGHNT, CDR2 YYREEE (reference sequence). The V end was cut by 0 bases, the J end by 1 base, with 7 bases between. DNA of the CDR3: TGTGCCAGCAGCTTGGAGCTACTTAACTATGGCTACACCTTC. This codes for CASSLELLNYGYTF.

This clonotype was found many times. The chain has TRBV12-3 or TRBV12-4 and TRBJ1-1, with D perhaps TRBD1 (6 bases). Trimming took off 3 bases at V and 0 bases at J, with 8 bases between the two ends. The CDR3 contains 14 residues. CDR3 DNA sequence: TGTGCCAGCAGTTTGACAGGAATGAACACTGAAGCTTTCTTT. It encodes CASSLTGMNTEAFF.

This clonotype was found a few times. The genes are TRBV20-1 and TRBJ2-1, with 7 bases aligning to TRBD1. The germline V gene encodes CDR1 DFQATT and CDR2 SNEGSKA (reference sequence). The CDR3 runs 12 residues. V dropped 5 bases and J dropped 12; count of bases not matched to a gene: 10. Here the CDR3 DNA reads TGCAGTGCTTACCACAGGGGAGCCCCGCAGTTCTTC. Amino acid sequence: CSAYHRGAPQFF.

Note on this clonotype: A single base separates this from a much larger clone, so it may be a read error. The chain carries TRBV5-1 and TRBJ1-2, with D unresolved. Germline V gene lookup returns CDR1 SGHRS and CDR2 YFSETQ. With 7 bases removed from V and 4 bases from J, the gap between germline ends came to 23 bases. The CDR3 runs 16 residues. The CDR3 DNA reads TGCGCCAGCGTTATAAAATCGGTTCGAAAGGCCTATGGCTACACCTTC. The encoded protein is CASVIKSVRKAYGYTF.

This clonotype has just a few counts. The rearrangement uses TRBV18 and TRBJ2-1; D gene ambiguous. V shed 2 bases and J shed 5 bases, with 16 bases lying between them. Per the germline V gene, CDR1 is KGHSH and CDR2 is LQKENI. CDR3 length: 16 residues. CDR3 sequence (DNA): TGTGCCAGCTCACCAGAGTCCTTGCGGAAAAACAATGAGCAGTTCTTC. Its translation is CASSPESLRKNNEQFF.

On this clonotype itself: A read error is possible here, since a much larger clone lies one base away. V usage is TRBV6-1 and J usage is TRBJ1-2; D gene uncertain. CDR3 length equals 17 residues. CDR1 is MNHNS and CDR2 is SASEGT in the germline V gene. Trimming took off 5 bases at V and 4 bases at J, with 23 bases between the two ends. The chain's CDR3 is CASSHRRECRKAYGYTF. As DNA, the CDR3 is TGTGCCAGCAGTCATCGTAGGGAATGTAGAAAGGCCTATGGCTACACCTTC.

This clonotype came up many times. The chain is built from TRBV6-5 and TRBJ1-3; a weak D match, TRBD1 (5 bases). CDR3 size: 13 residues. V lost 0 bases and J lost 11, with 11 bases in between. Germline V gene sequence: CDR1 MNHEY, CDR2 SVGAGI. CDR3 residues: CASSYSGQGPIYF. CDR3 nucleotide sequence: TGTGCCAGCAGTTACTCTGGGCAGGGACCCATATATTTT.

To note about this clonotype: This may arise from a read error, as a much more abundant clone is one base away. The V call is TRBV5-4, the J call TRBJ1-3; 8 bases are a match to TRBD1. CDR3 size: 15 residues. In germline, CDR1 is SGHNT, CDR2 YYREEE (reference sequence). With 4 bases clipped from V and 3 bases from J, the junction kept 6 bases outside the gene matches. CDR3 protein: CASSRQGTGGNTIYF. The CDR3 DNA is TGTGCCAGCAGCCGACAGGGGACGGGTGGAAACACCATATATTTT.